This T cell receptor beta chain was found in a study of cytomegalovirus exposure and HLA in healthy donors. Study-wide findings and caveats: Among the most significant clusters, several appeared linked to common viral pathogens in a later analysis.

V was clipped by 2 bases and J by 5 bases, with 15 bases between them. Germline V gives CDR1 MNHEY, CDR2 SVGAGI. The CDR3 loop spans 15 amino acids. A remark on this clone: The antigen remains unidentified.

It was with 60 Vbeta and 13 Jbeta primers that the PCR ran. Assay: immunoSEQ multiplex PCR; the TCRdb copy retains only in-frame clones and omits some. Recorded for this sample: around 130,000 clones. The sample comprised PBMCs. The V call is TRBV6-5, the J call TRBJ1-1, with D hard to call. The clonotype originates from a woman aged 55-75 years in good health and CMV-seronegative. The CDR3 spells CASSYAQSSRTEAFF. DNA of the CDR3: TGTGCCAGCAGTTACGCCCAGTCCTCTCGTACTGAAGCTTTCTTT.